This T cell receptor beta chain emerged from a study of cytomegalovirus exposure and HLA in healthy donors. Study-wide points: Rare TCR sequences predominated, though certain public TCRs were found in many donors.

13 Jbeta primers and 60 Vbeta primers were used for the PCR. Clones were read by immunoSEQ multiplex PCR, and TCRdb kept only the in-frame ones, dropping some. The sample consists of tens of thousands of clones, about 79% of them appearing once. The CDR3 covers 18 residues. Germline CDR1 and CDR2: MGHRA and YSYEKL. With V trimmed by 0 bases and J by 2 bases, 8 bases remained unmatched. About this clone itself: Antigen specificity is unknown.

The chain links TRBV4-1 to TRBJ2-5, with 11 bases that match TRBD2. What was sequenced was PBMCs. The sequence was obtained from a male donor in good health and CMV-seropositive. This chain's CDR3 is CASSQDFGTSGNQETQYF. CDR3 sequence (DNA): TGCGCCAGCAGCCAAGACTTCGGGACTAGCGGAAATCAAGAGACCCAGTACTTC.